The clone carrying this TCR beta chain was counted a few times. This sample was included in a study of cytomegalovirus exposure and HLA in healthy donors. The CDR3 length is 12 residues. CDR1 is SQVTM, CDR2 ANQGSEA, per germline. V was trimmed by 4 bases and J by 10 bases, leaving 16 bases between them. Both 60 Vbeta primers and 13 Jbeta primers went into the PCR. Produced via immunoSEQ multiplex PCR; TCRdb's table is partial and in-frame only. The sample records tens of thousands of clones, 10% being singletons. The rearrangement links TRBV29-1 to TRBJ1-2; tentatively, D is TRBD1 (6 bases). Sequencing input: PBMCs. The origin of this receptor is a man aged 60-69 years in good health and CMV-seropositive. CDR3 amino acids: CSVGSRDTNYTF. For the CDR3, the DNA is TGCAGCGTTGGATCTAGGGACACTAACTACACCTTC.